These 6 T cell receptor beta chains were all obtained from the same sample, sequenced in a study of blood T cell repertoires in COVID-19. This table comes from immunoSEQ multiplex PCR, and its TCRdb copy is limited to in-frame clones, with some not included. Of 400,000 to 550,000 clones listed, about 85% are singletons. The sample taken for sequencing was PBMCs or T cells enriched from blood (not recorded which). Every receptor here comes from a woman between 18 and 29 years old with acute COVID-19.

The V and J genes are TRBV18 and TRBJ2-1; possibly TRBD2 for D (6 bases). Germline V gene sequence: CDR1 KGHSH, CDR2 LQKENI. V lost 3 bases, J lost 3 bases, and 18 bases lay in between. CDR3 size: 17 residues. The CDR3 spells CASSPGSSAHFYNEQFF. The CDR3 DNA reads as TGTGCCAGCTCACCTGGGTCTAGCGCCCACTTCTACAATGAGCAGTTCTTC.

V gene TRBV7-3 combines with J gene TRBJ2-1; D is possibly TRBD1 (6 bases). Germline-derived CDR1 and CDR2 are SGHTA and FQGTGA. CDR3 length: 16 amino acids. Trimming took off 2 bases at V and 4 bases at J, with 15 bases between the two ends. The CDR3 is CASSLQGTYNYNEQFF. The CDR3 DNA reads TGTGCCAGCAGCTTACAAGGGACATACAATTACAATGAGCAGTTCTTC.

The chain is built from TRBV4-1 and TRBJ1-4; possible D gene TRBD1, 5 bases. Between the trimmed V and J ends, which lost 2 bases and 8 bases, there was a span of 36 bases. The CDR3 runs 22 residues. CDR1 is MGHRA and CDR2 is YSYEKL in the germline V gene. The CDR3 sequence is CASSQIIPIKGTRKGSGEKLFF. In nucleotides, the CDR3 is TGCGCCAGCAGCCAAATAATTCCCATAAAGGGCACGAGGAAGGGATCAGGGGAAAAACTGTTTTTT.

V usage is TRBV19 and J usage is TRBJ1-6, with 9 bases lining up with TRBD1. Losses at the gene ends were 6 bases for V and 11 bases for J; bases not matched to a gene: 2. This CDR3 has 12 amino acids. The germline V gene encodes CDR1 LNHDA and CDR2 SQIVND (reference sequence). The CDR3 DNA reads TGTGCCAGTAGGGACAGGGGTACACCCCTCCACTTT. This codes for CASRDRGTPLHF.

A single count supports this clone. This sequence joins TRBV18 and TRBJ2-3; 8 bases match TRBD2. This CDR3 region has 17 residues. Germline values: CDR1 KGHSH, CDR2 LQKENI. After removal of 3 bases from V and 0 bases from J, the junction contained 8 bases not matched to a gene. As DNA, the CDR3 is TGTGCCAGCTCACCTAGGGCGGGAGGCGCTAGCACAGATACGCAGTATTTT. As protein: CASSPRAGGASTDTQYF.

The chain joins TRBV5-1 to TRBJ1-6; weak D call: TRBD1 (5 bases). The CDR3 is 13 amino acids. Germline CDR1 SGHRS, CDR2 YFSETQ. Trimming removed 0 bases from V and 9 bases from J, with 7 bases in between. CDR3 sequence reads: CASSLVGGSPLHF. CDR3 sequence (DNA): TGCGCCAGCAGCTTGGTGGGGGGTTCACCCCTCCACTTT.